This is a list of T cell receptor beta chains from one sample in a study of cytomegalovirus exposure and HLA in healthy donors. Method: immunoSEQ multiplex PCR; TCRdb's copy keeps in-frame clones and lacks some. The sample consists of more than 80,000 clones, 65% to 80% of them appearing once. Sequencing input: PBMCs. These TCRs come from a man between 60 and 70 years old in good health and CMV-seronegative. Each CDR3 is given with its conserved first and last residue. The order of the fields is D gene, clone size, J gene, V gene, CDR3 DNA, CDR3 protein. A D gene is named only where the DNA matches it firmly. Rows give clone size only sometimes, using once, few, many, or a class for an expanded clone.

>TRBD1|NA|TRBJ1-4|TRBV25-1
TGTGCCAGCAGTGAATATAAACAGGGGGCTGGTGAAAAACTGTTTTTT
CASSEYKQGAGEKLFF
>NA|NA|TRBJ1-3|TRBV19
TGTGCCAGTAGCTTAACAGGGTTCTCTGGAAACACCATATATTTT
CASSLTGFSGNTIYF
>NA|NA|TRBJ2-7|TRBV6-5
TGTGCCAGCGGACAGAGCTCCTACGAGCAGTACTTC
CASGQSSYEQYF
>TRBD1|NA|TRBJ1-5|TRBV5-1
TGCGCCAGCCGACAGGGGGAAGGGTTTAGCAATCAGCCCCAGCATTTT
CASRQGEGFSNQPQHF
>TRBD1|NA|TRBJ1-6|TRBV9
TGTGCCAGCAGCGTGGGACAGGGGGGTAATTCACCCCTCCACTTT
CASSVGQGGNSPLHF
>TRBD1|NA|TRBJ2-3|TRBV7-9
TGTGCCAGCAGCTTAGGGACAGGCGGCCAGAAAACAGATACGCAGTATTTT
CASSLGTGGQKTDTQYF
>TRBD1|NA|TRBJ1-2|TRBV6-5
TGTGCCAGCAGTAGAACAGGGGGCGCCTATGGCTACACCTTC
CASSRTGGAYGYTF
>NA|once|TRBJ1-2|TRBV6-5
TGTGCCAGCAGTTACAACGGGGGCTACACCTTC
CASSYNGGYTF
>TRBD1|NA|TRBJ2-7|TRBV18
TGTGCCAGCTCACCTAGTGGACAGGGTTACGAGCAGTACTTC
CASSPSGQGYEQYF
>TRBD2|NA|TRBJ2-6|TRBV7-8
TGTGCCACCGGGGGGGAGGCCAACGTCCTGACTTTC
CATGGEANVLTF
>NA|NA|TRBJ2-2|TRBV7-9
TGTGCCAGCAGCTCAGGGGCTAGACCCACCGGGGAGCTGTTTTTT
CASSSGARPTGELFF
>TRBD1|NA|TRBJ1-1|TRBV11-2
TGTGCCAGCAGCTTGGGTACGGGACAGGGGGCTTTCTTT
CASSLGTGQGAFF
>NA|once|TRBJ2-7|TRBV6-5
TGTGCCACCGGGAGACAGAATGACTACGAGCAGTACTTC
CATGRQNDYEQYF
>NA|NA|TRBJ2-1|TRBV11-2
TGTGCCAGCAGCTTAGGAGCCCTCCTCTACAATGAGCAGTTCTTC
CASSLGALLYNEQFF
>NA|NA|TRBJ2-5|TRBV7-8
TGTGCCAGCAGCTTACAGGAGACCCAGTACTTC
CASSLQETQYF
>NA|NA|TRBJ1-1|TRBV18
TGTGCCAGCTCAACGACAGCGAACACTGAAGCTTTCTTT
CASSTTANTEAFF
>TRBD2|few|TRBJ2-7|TRBV2
TGTGCCAGCAGTCTTAGCGGGGGGACCCTCTACGAGCAGTACTTC
CASSLSGGTLYEQYF
>NA|NA|TRBJ2-7|TRBV9
TGTGCCAGCAGCGAGGGGGGGGAAAGCTCCTACGAGCAGTACTTC
CASSEGGESSYEQYF
>TRBD2|NA|TRBJ2-1|TRBV5-1
TGCGCCAGCAGCTTAGGGCTAGCGGGTTCCAATGAGCAGTTCTTC
CASSLGLAGSNEQFF
>NA|NA|TRBJ2-3|TRBV2
TGTGCCAGCAGTGGAGGATTTCCTAGCACAGATACGCAGTATTTT
CASSGGFPSTDTQYF
>TRBD2|NA|TRBJ2-3|TRBV5-1
TGCGCCAGCACCCCGGGGGGGCACACAGATACGCAGTATTTT
CASTPGGHTDTQYF
>TRBD2|NA|TRBJ2-2|TRBV9
TGTGCCAGCAGCCGGACTAGCGGGGGGCTTGGTTCCGGGGAGCTGTTTTTT
CASSRTSGGLGSGELFF
>NA|NA|TRBJ1-2|TRBV9
TGTGCCAGCAGGACCGGGGGGAACTATGGCTACACCTTC
CASRTGGNYGYTF
>TRBD2|NA|TRBJ2-2|TRBV10-1
TGCGCCAGCACCCCGACTAGCGGGGGCCTCGCGAACACCGGGGAGCTGTTTTTT
CASTPTSGGLANTGELFF
>TRBD1|NA|TRBJ1-1|TRBV6-6
TGTGCCAGCAGCCCCCGGGACAGTATGAACACTGAAGCTTTCTTT
CASSPRDSMNTEAFF
>TRBD1|NA|TRBJ2-2|TRBV12-5
TGTGCTAGTGGTTTGGTAAAGATGAGGGACAGGGGCACCGGGGAGCTGTTTTTT
CASGLVKMRDRGTGELFF
>TRBD1|few|TRBJ2-7|TRBV5-6
TGTGCCAGCAGCTTGGACAGGGGGCTAAGCTCCTACGAGCAGTACTTC
CASSLDRGLSSYEQYF
>TRBD1|NA|TRBJ2-3|TRBV19
TGTGCCAGTAGTATAGCGCGGGACAGGGATACGCAGTATTTT
CASSIARDRDTQYF
>NA|NA|TRBJ1-1|TRBV19
TGTGCCAGTAGTATTAGAGGGGGAAGGAGCACTGAAGCTTTCTTT
CASSIRGGRSTEAFF
>NA|NA|TRBJ2-1|TRBV13
TGTGCCAGCAGCGGGGGACATCCCTACAATGAGCAGTTCTTC
CASSGGHPYNEQFF
>NA|NA|TRBJ1-5|TRBV27
TGTGCCAGAGTAAACCCCGCCCAGCGACAGCCCCAGCATTTT
CARVNPAQRQPQHF
>TRBD1|NA|TRBJ2-7|TRBV6-1
TGTGCCAGCAGGACAGGGGGCGCTCGGTACGAGCAGTACTTC
CASRTGGARYEQYF
>TRBD2|NA|TRBJ2-3|TRBV18
TGTGCCAGCTCCCCAGCGGGACGCACGACGGGGACAGATACGCAGTATTTT
CASSPAGRTTGTDTQYF
>NA|NA|TRBJ1-3|TRBV6-5
TGTGCCAGCAGTTACGGCAGGGTGGAAAACACCATATATTTT
CASSYGRVENTIYF
>NA|NA|TRBJ1-1|TRBV6-1
TGTGCCAGCGGCGTTACAACGACAGGGAACACTGAAGCTTTCTTT
CASGVTTTGNTEAFF
>TRBD1|NA|TRBJ2-5|TRBV2
TGTGCCACCTACAGGGGAGAGACCCAGTACTTC
CATYRGETQYF
>NA|NA|TRBJ1-6|TRBV6-5
TGTGCCAGCAGTTGGTCAGGGGCGGTAGGGTCACCCCTCCACTTT
CASSWSGAVGSPLHF
>NA|NA|TRBJ1-1|TRBV7-9
TGTGCCAGCAGCCCCAGGGGTGGCACTGAAGCTTTCTTT
CASSPRGGTEAFF
>NA|NA|TRBJ2-5|TRBV7-3
TGTGCCAGCAGCTTAACAATAGCTGAAGAGACCCAGTACTTC
CASSLTIAEETQYF
>NA|NA|TRBJ2-5|TRBV5-1
TGCGCCAGCAGCTCCAACACAGGGAGCCAAGAGACCCAGTACTTC
CASSSNTGSQETQYF